This entry is about one T cell receptor beta chain. Its specificity is unknown. The data derive from a study of T cell responses to AZD1222 COVID-19 vaccine. Study summary: Recipients boosted at about 4 weeks or about 12 weeks are pooled. The study, taken as a whole, reports: Unmutated regions of variants are reportedly targeted by nearly half of spike-specific TCRs. Donors were mostly white British, more females; clonal diversity possibly underestimated. Along spike, vaccine-associated CD4 TCRs were found throughout, with dominance at 160-218 and 743-854.

The table came from immunoSEQ multiplex PCR; TCRdb's copy has only in-frame clones and leaves some out. The sample comprises roughly 160,000 clones, about 93% of which are singletons, and 0.64% rests with the top ten. The sample here was peripheral blood, taken on day 0 of AZD1222 vaccination. The clonotype was recovered from an adult in good health.

The chain's CDR3 is CASSPEYVRSDTQYF. As DNA, the CDR3 is TGTGCCAGCAGCCCGGAGTATGTCCGGTCAGATACGCAGTATTTT. The chain uses TRBV3-1 (or the pseudogene TRBV3-2) and TRBJ2-3, with D uncertain. CDR1 is LGHDT, CDR2 YNNKEL, per germline (reference sequence). The CDR3 runs 15 residues. V shed 4 bases and J shed 4 bases, with 15 bases lying between them.